A selection of T cell receptor beta chains follows, all from one sample in a study of cytomegalovirus exposure and HLA in healthy donors. Profiling relied on immunoSEQ multiplex PCR, and the TCRdb table lists in-frame clones only, not all of them. There are about 120,000 clones in the sample; over 70% occur only once, and more than 7% lies in the top ten. Sequenced material: PBMCs. The receptors come from a female donor in good health and CMV-seropositive. Both conserved end residues are part of each CDR3. Fields, in order: V gene, D gene, clone size, J gene, CDR3 protein, CDR3 DNA. The D gene is left open where the match is weak. Size is omitted from some rows. Given values are once, few, many or a class for expanded clones.

TRBV6-6	-	-	TRBJ1-1	CASSIQVNTEAFF	TGTGCCAGCAGTATTCAGGTAAACACTGAAGCTTTCTTT
TRBV5-6	TRBD1	once	TRBJ2-3	CASSLMSNRGSLSTDTQYF	TGTGCCAGCAGCTTAATGAGTAACAGGGGCTCCTTAAGCACAGATACGCAGTATTTT
TRBV30	TRBD1	-	TRBJ1-5	CAWRGQYSNQPQHF	TGTGCCTGGAGGGGACAGTATAGCAATCAGCCCCAGCATTTT
TRBV5-1	-	-	TRBJ2-2	CASSPNGGGYANTGELFF	TGCGCCAGCAGCCCCAATGGCGGGGGCTACGCGAACACCGGGGAGCTGTTTTTT
TRBV6-5	TRBD1	-	TRBJ1-2	CASSYSRDRGSGYTF	TGTGCCAGCAGTTACTCACGGGACAGGGGGAGTGGCTACACCTTC
TRBV5-1	-	-	TRBJ2-7	CASSLERSLYEQYF	TGCGCCAGCAGCTTGGAGAGGAGTCTCTACGAGCAGTACTTC
TRBV5-4	TRBD1	-	TRBJ2-1	CASSRDRGINEQFF	TGTGCCAGCAGTCGGGACAGGGGAATAAATGAGCAGTTCTTC
TRBV11-3	-	-	TRBJ2-7	CASSLVWEAGQYF	TGTGCCAGCAGCTTAGTCTGGGAGGCGGGGCAGTACTTC
TRBV7-2	-	-	TRBJ2-1	CASSLIMALGAEQFF	TGTGCCAGCAGCTTAATAATGGCCCTGGGGGCTGAGCAGTTCTTC
TRBV5-1	-	-	TRBJ1-2	CASRRLPAPGYTF	TGCGCCAGCAGGAGACTGCCGGCTCCCGGCTACACCTTC
TRBV19	TRBD1	-	TRBJ1-6	CARGQEGSPLHF	TGTGCCAGGGGACAGGAGGGGTCACCCCTCCACTTT
TRBV7-2	-	-	TRBJ2-1	CASSPHRNNEQFF	TGTGCCAGCAGCCCACACAGGAACAATGAGCAGTTCTTC
TRBV19	TRBD2	-	TRBJ2-5	CASSAITSGETQYF	TGTGCCAGTAGTGCCATAACTAGCGGAGAGACCCAGTACTTC
TRBV2	-	-	TRBJ1-1	CASSVLRDTEAFF	TGTGCCAGCAGTGTGTTACGGGACACTGAAGCTTTCTTT
TRBV7-3	-	-	TRBJ1-1	CASSSSPGMAAFF	TGTGCCAGCAGTTCTTCACCAGGGATGGCGGCTTTCTTT
TRBV18	-	once	TRBJ1-5	CASSPPGAGVTQPQHF	TGTGCCAGCTCACCACCGGGGGCAGGGGTTACTCAGCCCCAGCATTTT
TRBV2	TRBD1	-	TRBJ1-2	CASSEPRTGWGYTF	TGTGCCAGCAGTGAACCCCGGACAGGGTGGGGCTACACCTTC
TRBV27	-	-	TRBJ1-2	CASSLSRQNYGYTF	TGTGCCAGCAGTTTAAGTCGCCAGAACTATGGCTACACCTTC
TRBV6-1	TRBD1	-	TRBJ2-1	CASSAPTGGPGGGSEQFF	TGTGCCAGCAGTGCCCCTACAGGGGGCCCAGGGGGAGGGAGTGAGCAGTTCTTC
TRBV27	-	-	TRBJ1-5	CASSAEYSNQPQHF	TGTGCCAGCAGTGCGGAGTATAGCAATCAGCCCCAGCATTTT
TRBV7-2	TRBD1	-	TRBJ1-2	CASSMTGNGYTF	TGTGCCAGCAGCATGACAGGGAATGGCTACACCTTC
TRBV28	-	-	TRBJ1-1	CAIGGGTEAFF	TGTGCCATTGGGGGGGGAACTGAAGCTTTCTTT
TRBV6-1	-	-	TRBJ1-2	CASSEGQERSYGYTF	TGTGCCAGCAGTGAAGGACAGGAGCGTAGCTATGGCTACACCTTC
TRBV7-2	-	-	TRBJ1-5	CASSLDRYFGNQPQHF	TGTGCCAGCAGCTTAGACAGGTACTTTGGCAATCAGCCCCAGCATTTT
TRBV9	TRBD1	-	TRBJ2-5	CASSVAGTGASRETQYF	TGTGCCAGCAGCGTAGCGGGGACAGGGGCCTCTCGTGAGACCCAGTACTTC
TRBV5-4	TRBD1	-	TRBJ2-6	CASSLGQGAAGANVLTF	TGTGCCAGCAGCTTGGGGCAGGGGGCGGCTGGGGCCAACGTCCTGACTTTC
TRBV6-5	-	-	TRBJ2-7	CASSYRTPSSYEQYF	TGTGCCAGCAGTTACCGGACACCAAGCTCCTACGAGCAGTACTTC
TRBV4-3	-	-	TRBJ1-1	CASSQVHRGKNTEAFF	TGCGCCAGCAGCCAAGTTCATAGGGGAAAGAACACTGAAGCTTTCTTT